The next 10 T cell receptor beta chains were all read from a single sample in a study of blood T cell repertoires in COVID-19. Assay used: immunoSEQ multiplex PCR; TCRdb lists only in-frame clones, some missing. The sample gives some 140,000 clones, around 79% of which show up once; roughly 1.8% is in the top ten. Sequencing was carried out using peripheral blood. These receptors were collected from a man older than 75 with acute or convalescent COVID-19.

J is TRBJ1-1 and V is TRBV10-3; D perhaps matches TRBD1 (5 bases). Germline-derived CDR1 and CDR2 are ENHRY and SYGVKD. The CDR3 runs to 14 residues. Trimming shortened V by 6 bases and J by 1 base, and 12 bases separated the two germline ends. The CDR3 protein is CAIRTGDRNTEAFF. The DNA for the CDR3 is TGTGCCATCAGAACGGGAGACAGGAACACTGAAGCTTTCTTT.

The gene calls are TRBV19 and TRBJ1-5; D perhaps matches TRBD1 (5 bases). CDR3 length equals 15 residues. V was trimmed by 1 base and J by 11 bases, leaving 18 bases between them. The germline gives CDR1 LNHDA, CDR2 SQIVND (reference sequence). CDR3 coding DNA: TGTGCCAGTAGTATAGCCCTGGGGGGGTTTGAGGCCCAGCATTTT. Residues: CASSIALGGFEAQHF.

Turning to this clone: Other DNA sequences in this sample translate to the same CDR3. This rearrangement joins TRBV19 to TRBJ2-6; no clear D gene. The germline CDR1 and CDR2 sequences are LNHDA and SQIVND (reference sequence). CDR3 size: 14 residues. The ends were cut back, 8 bases at V and 0 bases at J, with 8 bases in the middle. Here the CDR3 reads CASSSSSGANVLTF. The CDR3 DNA follows: TGTGCCAGTTCTTCCTCCTCTGGGGCCAACGTCCTGACTTTC.

This chain uses TRBV3-1 (or the pseudogene TRBV3-2) with TRBJ2-7, with 7 bases aligning to TRBD2. V gave up 4 bases and J gave up 6 bases; unmatched junction bases: 9. CDR3 length: 14 amino acids. Germline loops: CDR1 LGHDT, CDR2 YNNKEL (reference sequence). CDR3: CASSPTSCACEQYV. As DNA, the CDR3 is TGTGCCAGCAGCCCGACTAGCTGCGCCTGCGAGCAGTACGTC.

This chain connects TRBV5-1 to TRBJ2-1; tentatively, D is TRBD2 (5 bases). CDR1 and CDR2 (germline): SGHRS, YFSETQ. V was cut by 4 bases and J by 9 bases, with 23 bases left in between. The CDR3 consists of 16 residues. This CDR3 reads CASSPQRAMGRTEQFF. In nucleotides, the CDR3 is TGCGCCAGCAGCCCACAGAGGGCGATGGGTCGTACTGAGCAGTTCTTC.

The chain combines TRBV24-1 with TRBJ2-1; D is perhaps TRBD2 (5 bases). Germline V gene lookup returns CDR1 KGHDR and CDR2 SFDVKD. This CDR3 spans 14 amino acids. V was cut by 9 bases and J by 9 bases, with 20 bases left in between. In nucleotides, the CDR3 is TGTGCCACCCGACCGGCTAGCCCCCTGGGTGAGCAGTTCTTC. This translates into CATRPASPLGEQFF.

V is TRBV30 and J is TRBJ2-1; unclear D gene. This CDR3 contains 11 residues. V dropped 0 bases and J dropped 9 bases, with 6 bases sitting between them. Germline CDR1 and CDR2: GTSNPN and SVGIG (reference sequence). The CDR3 protein is CAWSVSSEQFF. CDR3 in DNA: TGTGCCTGGAGTGTATCCAGTGAGCAGTTCTTC.

V usage is TRBV30 and J usage is TRBJ1-1; D remains unclear. The CDR3 contains 11 residues. CDR1 is GTSNPN and CDR2 is SVGIG in the germline V gene (reference sequence). Deletions cut 2 bases from V and 6 bases from J, with 7 bases between. The CDR3 loop is CAWSLLSEAFF. The CDR3 DNA is TGTGCCTGGAGTCTGTTGTCTGAAGCTTTCTTT.

The chain carries TRBV4-1 and TRBJ1-2; 7 bases fit TRBD1. Germline loops: CDR1 MGHRA, CDR2 YSYEKL. The CDR3 loop spans 14 amino acids. The junction had 4 bases not matched to a gene; V was cut back by 3 bases and J by 3 bases. DNA of the CDR3: TGCGCCAGCAGCCAGCAAGACAGGGACTATGGCTACACCTTC. Translated: CASSQQDRDYGYTF.

This chain uses TRBV6-5 with TRBJ2-1; a weak D match, TRBD2 (6 bases). CDR1 MNHEY and CDR2 SVGAGI come from the germline V gene. V lost 8 bases and J lost 6, with 14 bases in between. The length of the CDR3 is 13 residues. CDR3 nucleotide sequence: TGTGCCAGCCAATTTCTAGCGCTCAATGAGCAGTTCTTC. It is translated as CASQFLALNEQFF.